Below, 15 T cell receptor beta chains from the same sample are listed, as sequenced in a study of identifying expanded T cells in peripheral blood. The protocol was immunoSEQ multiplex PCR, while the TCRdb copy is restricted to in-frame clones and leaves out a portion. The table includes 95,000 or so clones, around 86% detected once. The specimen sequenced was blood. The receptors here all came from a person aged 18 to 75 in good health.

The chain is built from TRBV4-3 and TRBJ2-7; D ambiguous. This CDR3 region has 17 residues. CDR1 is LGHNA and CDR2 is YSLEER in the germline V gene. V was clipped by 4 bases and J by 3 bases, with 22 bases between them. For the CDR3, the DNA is TGCGCCAGCAGCCCCCTCGTAGGGCAGGATTTCTACTACGAGCAGTACTTC. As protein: CASSPLVGQDFYYEQYF.

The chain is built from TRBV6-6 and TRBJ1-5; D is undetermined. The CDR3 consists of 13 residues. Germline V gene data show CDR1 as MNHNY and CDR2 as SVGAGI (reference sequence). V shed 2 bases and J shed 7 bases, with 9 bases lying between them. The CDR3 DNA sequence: TGTGCCAGCAGTTACGGGATGGGCCAGCCCCAGCATTTT. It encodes CASSYGMGQPQHF.

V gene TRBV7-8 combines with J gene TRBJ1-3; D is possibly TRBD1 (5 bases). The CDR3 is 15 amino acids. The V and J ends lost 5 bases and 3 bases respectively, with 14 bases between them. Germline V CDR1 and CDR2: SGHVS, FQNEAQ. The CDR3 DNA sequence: TGTGCCAGCAGCCCAAGCCGGACAAGTGGAAACACCATATATTTT. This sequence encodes CASSPSRTSGNTIYF.

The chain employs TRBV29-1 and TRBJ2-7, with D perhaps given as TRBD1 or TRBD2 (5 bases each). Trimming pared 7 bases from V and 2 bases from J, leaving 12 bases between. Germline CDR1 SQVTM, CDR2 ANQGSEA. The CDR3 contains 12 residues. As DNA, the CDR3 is TGCAGCGGGGGACGGAATACCTACGAGCAGTACTTC. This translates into CSGGRNTYEQYF.

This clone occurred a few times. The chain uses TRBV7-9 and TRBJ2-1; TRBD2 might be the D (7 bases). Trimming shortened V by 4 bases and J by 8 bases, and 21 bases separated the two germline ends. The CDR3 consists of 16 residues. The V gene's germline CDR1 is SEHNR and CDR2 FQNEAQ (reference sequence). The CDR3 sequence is CASSSFTRGGVDEQFF. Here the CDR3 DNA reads TGTGCCAGCAGCTCATTCACGAGGGGGGGAGTCGATGAGCAGTTCTTC.

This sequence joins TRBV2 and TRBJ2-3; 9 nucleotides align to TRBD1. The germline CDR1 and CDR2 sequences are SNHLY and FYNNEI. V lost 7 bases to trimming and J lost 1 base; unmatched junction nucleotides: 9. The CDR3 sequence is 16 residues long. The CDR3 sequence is CASTLQQGAGTDTQYF. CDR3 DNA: TGTGCCAGCACTTTACAACAGGGGGCTGGCACAGATACGCAGTATTTT.

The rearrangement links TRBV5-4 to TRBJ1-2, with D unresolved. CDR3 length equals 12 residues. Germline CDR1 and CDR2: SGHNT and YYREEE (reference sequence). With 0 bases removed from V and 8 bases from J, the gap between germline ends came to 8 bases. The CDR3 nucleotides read TGTGCCAGCAGCTTGGAGCGAACAGGCTACACCTTC. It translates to CASSLERTGYTF. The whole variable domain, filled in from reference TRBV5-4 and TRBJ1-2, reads ETGVTQSPTHLIKTRGQQVTLRCSSQSGHNTVSWYQQALGQGPQFIFQYYREEENGRGNFPPRFSGLQFPNYSSELNVNALELDDSALYLCASSLERTGYTFGSGTRLTVV.

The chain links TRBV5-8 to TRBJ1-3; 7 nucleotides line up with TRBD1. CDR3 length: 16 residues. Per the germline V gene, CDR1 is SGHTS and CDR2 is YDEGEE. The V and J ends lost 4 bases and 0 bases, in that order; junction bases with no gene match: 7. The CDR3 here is CASSPGTAPSGNTIYF. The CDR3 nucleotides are TGTGCCAGCAGCCCGGGGACAGCTCCCTCTGGAAACACCATATATTTT.

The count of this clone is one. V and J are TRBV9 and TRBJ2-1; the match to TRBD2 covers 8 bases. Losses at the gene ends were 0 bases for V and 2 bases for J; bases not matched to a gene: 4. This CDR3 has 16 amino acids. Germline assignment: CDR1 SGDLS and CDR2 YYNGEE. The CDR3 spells CASSVGGGGPYNEQFF. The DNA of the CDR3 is TGTGCCAGCAGCGTAGGTGGCGGGGGGCCCTACAATGAGCAGTTCTTC.

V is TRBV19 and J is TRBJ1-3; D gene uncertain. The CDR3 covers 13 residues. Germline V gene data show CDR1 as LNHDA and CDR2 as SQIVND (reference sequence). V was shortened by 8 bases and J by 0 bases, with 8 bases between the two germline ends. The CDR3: CASGRISGNTIYF. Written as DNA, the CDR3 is TGTGCCAGTGGCAGGATCTCTGGAAACACCATATATTTT.

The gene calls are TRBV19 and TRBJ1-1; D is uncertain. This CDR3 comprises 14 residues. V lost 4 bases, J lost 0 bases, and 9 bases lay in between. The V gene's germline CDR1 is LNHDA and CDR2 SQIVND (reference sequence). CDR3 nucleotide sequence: TGTGCCAGTAGTAAGCGGAAGTTGAACACTGAAGCTTTCTTT. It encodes CASSKRKLNTEAFF.

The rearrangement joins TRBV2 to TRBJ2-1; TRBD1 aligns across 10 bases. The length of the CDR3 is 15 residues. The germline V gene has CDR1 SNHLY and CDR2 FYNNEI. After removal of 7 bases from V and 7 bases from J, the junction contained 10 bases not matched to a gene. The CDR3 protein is CASIFPGQGQNEQFF. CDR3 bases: TGTGCCAGCATTTTCCCGGGACAGGGGCAGAATGAGCAGTTCTTC. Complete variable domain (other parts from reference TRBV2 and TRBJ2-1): EPEVTQTPSHQVTQMGQEVILRCVPISNHLYFYWYRQILGQKVEFLVSFYNNEISEKSEIFDDQFSVERPDGSNFTLKIRSTKLEDSAMYFCASIFPGQGQNEQFFGPGTRLTVL.

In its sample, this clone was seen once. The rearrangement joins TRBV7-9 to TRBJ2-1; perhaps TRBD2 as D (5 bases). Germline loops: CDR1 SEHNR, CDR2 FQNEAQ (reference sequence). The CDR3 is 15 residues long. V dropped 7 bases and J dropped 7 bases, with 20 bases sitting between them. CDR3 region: CASNISPGLRNEQFF. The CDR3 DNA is TGTGCCAGCAACATTTCCCCCGGACTTAGGAATGAGCAGTTCTTC.

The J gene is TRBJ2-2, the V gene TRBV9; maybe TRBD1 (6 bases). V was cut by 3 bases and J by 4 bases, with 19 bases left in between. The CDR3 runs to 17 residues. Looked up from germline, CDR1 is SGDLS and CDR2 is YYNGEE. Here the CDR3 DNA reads TGTGCCAGCAGCGCACCCTGGGCAGGGGTCAGCACCGGGGAGCTGTTTTTT. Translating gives CASSAPWAGVSTGELFF.

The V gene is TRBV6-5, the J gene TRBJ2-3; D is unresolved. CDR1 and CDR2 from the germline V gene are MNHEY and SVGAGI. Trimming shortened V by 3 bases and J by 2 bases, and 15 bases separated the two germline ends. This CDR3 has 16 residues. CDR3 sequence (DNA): TGTGCCAGCAGTTATGGGATGTGGGCACACACAGATACGCAGTATTTT. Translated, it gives CASSYGMWAHTDTQYF.